The 10 T cell receptor beta chains below all came from one sample that was sequenced in a study of cytomegalovirus exposure and HLA in healthy donors. PCR amplification relied on 60 Vbeta primers (plus 13 Jbeta primers). Generated by immunoSEQ multiplex PCR, the TCRdb table keeps only in-frame clones and is missing some. Among roughly 120,000 clones listed, 75% to 90% were seen once. The source material was PBMCs. These receptors all come from a male donor in good health and CMV-seronegative.

This chain joins TRBV2 and TRBJ1-6; perhaps TRBD1 as D (5 bases). The CDR3 spans 14 residues. V was pared by 4 bases and J by 5 bases, with 9 bases between. The germline V gene encodes CDR1 SNHLY and CDR2 FYNNEI. CDR3 protein: CASSAQGNNSPLHF. DNA of the CDR3: TGTGCCAGCAGTGCTCAGGGCAATAATTCACCCCTCCACTTT.

The rearrangement links TRBV2 to TRBJ2-5; a weak D match, TRBD1 (5 bases). This CDR3 is built from 13 residues. Germline V gene lookup returns CDR1 SNHLY and CDR2 FYNNEI. Trimming stripped 4 bases from V and 2 bases from J, with 8 bases between. The chain's CDR3 is CASSVQEQETQYF. The CDR3 bases are TGTGCCAGCAGTGTACAGGAACAAGAGACCCAGTACTTC. Combining the CDR3 with reference TRBV2 and TRBJ2-5 gives the whole variable domain EPEVTQTPSHQVTQMGQEVILRCVPISNHLYFYWYRQILGQKVEFLVSFYNNEISEKSEIFDDQFSVERPDGSNFTLKIRSTKLEDSAMYFCASSVQEQETQYFGPGTRLLVL.

This rearrangement joins TRBV10-3 to TRBJ1-4; TRBD1 agrees at 11 bases. The CDR3 totals 16 residues. The V gene's germline CDR1 is ENHRY and CDR2 SYGVKD. Germline trimming cut 6 bases from V and 7 bases from J; bases unmatched to any gene: 10. The CDR3 protein is CAISPGQGGGAEKLFF. Here the CDR3 DNA reads TGTGCCATCAGCCCGGGACAGGGGGGCGGTGCTGAAAAACTGTTTTTT.

This sequence joins TRBV2 and TRBJ2-5; 9 bases match TRBD1. The CDR3 runs 13 residues. Germline V lookup: CDR1 SNHLY, CDR2 FYNNEI. V shed 10 bases and J 5 bases; nucleotides not matched to a gene: 8. The CDR3: CAIAGTGFETQYF. The CDR3 bases are TGTGCCATCGCTGGGACAGGGTTTGAGACCCAGTACTTC. Using reference TRBV2 and TRBJ2-5 for the parts outside the CDR3, the full variable domain is EPEVTQTPSHQVTQMGQEVILRCVPISNHLYFYWYRQILGQKVEFLVSFYNNEISEKSEIFDDQFSVERPDGSNFTLKIRSTKLEDSAMYFCAIAGTGFETQYFGPGTRLLVL.

The rearrangement joins TRBV7-9 to TRBJ1-1, with D possibly TRBD1 on 6 matching bases. The germline V gene has CDR1 SEHNR and CDR2 FQNEAQ (reference sequence). This CDR3 region has 13 residues. With 5 bases removed from V and 1 base from J, the gap between germline ends came to 8 bases. DNA for the CDR3: TGTGCCAGCAGCGGACAGACGAACACTGAAGCTTTCTTT. Encoded protein: CASSGQTNTEAFF.

The J gene is TRBJ2-7, the V gene TRBV7-9, with D perhaps TRBD2 (5 bases). V shed 5 bases and J shed 2 bases, with 19 bases lying between them. CDR1 SEHNR and CDR2 FQNEAQ come from the germline V gene (reference sequence). This CDR3 region has 16 residues. The DNA of the CDR3 is TGTGCCAGCAGCGGAACTCAGGCGACGGAGGCCTACGAGCAGTACTTC. This sequence encodes CASSGTQATEAYEQYF.

The chain has TRBV10-3 and TRBJ2-1, with 8 bases aligning to TRBD2. Trimming removed 8 bases from V and 8 bases from J; junction bases left unmatched: 5. CDR3 length equals 12 residues. Per the germline V gene, CDR1 is ENHRY and CDR2 is SYGVKD. CDR3 in amino acids: CAIGLARDEQFF. The CDR3 DNA reads as TGTGCCATCGGACTAGCTCGGGATGAGCAGTTCTTC.

This clone was recorded a few times. This rearrangement joins TRBV11-2 to TRBJ1-4, with D hard to call. V shed 1 base and J shed 5 bases, with 8 bases lying between them. Germline CDR1 and CDR2: SGHAT and FQNNGV. This CDR3 spans 14 amino acids. The CDR3 DNA reads TGTGCCAGCAGCTTAGGGAGCGGGAATGAAAAACTGTTTTTT. It codes for CASSLGSGNEKLFF.

This chain joins TRBV5-6 and TRBJ2-7; D call uncertain. Germline V gene sequence: CDR1 SGHDT, CDR2 YYEEEE. The CDR3 length is 12 residues. V was shortened by 0 bases and J by 7 bases, with 8 bases between the two germline ends. CDR3 DNA: TGTGCCAGCAGCTTGGAACCCCGGGAGCAGTACTTC. Amino acids: CASSLEPREQYF.

This clone was detected a few times. The chain has TRBV7-9 and TRBJ2-3, with TRBD2 matching over 9 bases. The CDR3 is 16 amino acids. Germline loops: CDR1 SEHNR, CDR2 FQNEAQ (reference sequence). Unmatched junction bases numbered 3, after V lost 0 bases and J lost 2 bases. The CDR3 coding sequence is TGTGCCAGCAGCTTAGCGCGACTAGCGGACACAGATACGCAGTATTTT. Protein: CASSLARLADTDTQYF.